Below are 22 T cell receptor beta chains sequenced from a single sample in a study of graft-versus-host responses after intestinal transplantation. This table comes from immunoSEQ multiplex PCR, and its TCRdb copy is limited to in-frame clones, with some not included. The sample lists 37,000 or so clones, roughly nine tenths occurring once. The sequenced sample was PBMCs, obtained around 43 weeks after intestinal transplant. The receptors originated from a human patient who received an intestinal transplant, so some T cells may come from the graft donor.

The chain employs TRBV13 and TRBJ2-3; 9 bases fit TRBD2. The junction had 7 bases not matched to a gene; V was cut back by 4 bases and J by 2 bases. The CDR3 has 16 amino acids. Germline lookup yields CDR1 PRHDT and CDR2 FYEKMQ (reference sequence). The CDR3 DNA reads TGTGCCAGCAGCTCGCCGCGGGGGGGCCTCACAGATACGCAGTATTTT. Amino acids: CASSSPRGGLTDTQYF.

The chain combines TRBV5-1 with TRBJ1-1; possibly TRBD1 for D (5 bases). Between the trimmed V and J ends, which lost 4 bases and 2 bases, there was a span of 12 bases. The CDR3 sequence is 14 residues long. Per the germline V gene, CDR1 is SGHRS and CDR2 is YFSETQ. CDR3 amino acids: CASSTTDTNTEAFF. The CDR3 nucleotides read TGCGCCAGCAGCACGACGGACACAAACACTGAAGCTTTCTTT.

This clone came up a few times. The chain has TRBV6-5 and TRBJ1-2; D gene unclear. The CDR3 is 15 amino acids. Trimming left V 0 bases short and J 3 bases short, with 11 bases between. Germline values: CDR1 MNHEY, CDR2 SVGAGI. CDR3 in amino acids: CASSYSYRNDYGYTF. The CDR3, as DNA: TGTGCCAGCAGTTACTCATATCGGAACGACTATGGCTACACCTTC.

The chain uses TRBV4-1 and TRBJ2-5, with 12 bases aligning to TRBD2. The CDR3 is made up of 16 amino acids. The germline gives CDR1 MGHRA, CDR2 YSYEKL. V was pared by 0 bases and J by 2 bases, with 1 base of the junction left unmatched. The CDR3 sequence is CASSQELAGGQETQYF. CDR3 in DNA: TGCGCCAGCAGCCAAGAACTAGCGGGGGGTCAAGAGACCCAGTACTTC.

The J gene is TRBJ2-7, the V gene TRBV29-1; D is perhaps TRBD1 (5 bases). The germline V and J ends were trimmed by 7 bases and 1 base, with 14 bases remaining between them. CDR1 is SQVTM, CDR2 ANQGSEA, per germline. CDR3 length: 13 amino acids. CDR3 nucleotide sequence: TGCAGCGCGCAGGGTGGGTATTCCTACGAGCAGTACTTC. Translated, it gives CSAQGGYSYEQYF.

The rearrangement links TRBV4-1 to TRBJ2-5, with 11 bases that match TRBD2. The germline V gene has CDR1 MGHRA and CDR2 YSYEKL. After removal of 1 base from V and 9 bases from J, the junction contained 7 bases not matched to a gene. There are 15 residues in the CDR3. The CDR3 nucleotides read TGCGCCAGCAGCCAAGCGACTAGCGGGGCCCTCTCCCAGTACTTC. It codes for CASSQATSGALSQYF.

This chain links TRBV2 with TRBJ1-2; D not resolved. Germline CDR1 and CDR2: SNHLY and FYNNEI. The CDR3 extends over 15 amino acids. With 3 bases removed from V and 1 base from J, the gap between germline ends came to 12 bases. The CDR3 sequence is CASSEVGQINYGYTF. In DNA form, the CDR3 reads TGTGCCAGCAGTGAGGTCGGTCAAATTAACTATGGCTACACCTTC.

The J gene is TRBJ2-7, the V gene TRBV27, with TRBD2 matching 7 bases. The CDR3 is 14 amino acids. Looked up from germline, CDR1 is MNHEY and CDR2 is SMNVEV (reference sequence). After removal of 0 bases from V and 6 bases from J, the junction contained 5 bases not matched to a gene. The DNA for the CDR3 is TGTGCCAGCAGTTTATCAGTGGGACTACTCGAGCAGTACTTC. Amino acids: CASSLSVGLLEQYF.

This clone has only one observation. The chain has TRBV7-9 and TRBJ1-2; no reliable D call. The CDR3 sequence is 19 residues long. Trimming removed 0 bases from V and 3 bases from J, with 23 bases in between. CDR1 and CDR2 from the germline V gene are SEHNR and FQNEAQ (reference sequence). The CDR3 here is CASSLAPQTRSGGDYGYTF. The CDR3 nucleotides are TGTGCCAGCAGCTTAGCTCCACAGACGAGGAGCGGTGGGGACTATGGCTACACCTTC.

V and J are TRBV18 and TRBJ1-1; a weak D match, TRBD1 (6 bases). Germline V gives CDR1 KGHSH, CDR2 LQKENI. The CDR3 consists of 16 residues. Trimming removed 6 bases at V and 4 bases at J, with 21 bases between. As DNA, the CDR3 is TGTGCCAGCTCCCCCGCAGGGGTACCGATTTCCACTGAAGCTTTCTTT. Its translation: CASSPAGVPISTEAFF. The full variable domain, with the rest looked up from reference TRBV18 and TRBJ1-1, is NAGVMQNPRHLVRRRGQEARLRCSPMKGHSHVYWYRQLPEEGLKFMVYLQKENIIDESGMPKERFSAEFPKEGPSILRIQQVVRGDSAAYFCASSPAGVPISTEAFFGQGTRLTVV.

In its sample, this clone was seen once. The chain recombines TRBV5-6 with TRBJ2-7; D is ambiguous. Germline values: CDR1 SGHDT, CDR2 YYEEEE. The germline V and J ends were trimmed by 4 bases and 4 bases, with 15 bases remaining between them. CDR3 size: 14 residues. CDR3 bases: TGTGCCAGCAGCCCCCTGCCGTTGAGTTACGAGCAGTACTTC. Encoded protein: CASSPLPLSYEQYF.

The chain employs TRBV13 and TRBJ2-3; 10 positions agree with TRBD2. Per the germline V gene, CDR1 is PRHDT and CDR2 is FYEKMQ (reference sequence). The V and J ends lost 4 bases and 2 bases, in that order; junction bases with no gene match: 6. This CDR3 has 16 residues. CDR3 DNA: TGTGCCAGCAGCTGGGGACTAGCGATTCACACAGATACGCAGTATTTT. Translated, it gives CASSWGLAIHTDTQYF.

The rearrangement uses TRBV14 and TRBJ2-7, with 9 bases that match TRBD1. Unmatched junction bases numbered 4, after V lost 0 bases and J lost 4 bases. CDR1 is SGHDN, CDR2 FVKESK, per germline. This CDR3 has 15 residues. In DNA form, the CDR3 reads TGTGCCAGCAGCCAAGAGGGACAGGGATCTTACGAGCAGTACTTC. Translating it yields CASSQEGQGSYEQYF. Drawing the rest from reference TRBV14 and TRBJ2-7, the complete variable domain is EAGVTQFPSHSVIEKGQTVTLRCDPISGHDNLYWYRRVMGKEIKFLLHFVKESKQDESGMPNNRFLAERTGGTYSTLKVQPAELEDSGVYFCASSQEGQGSYEQYFGPGTRLTVT.

The J gene is TRBJ1-1, the V gene TRBV29-1; D is unclear. This CDR3 region has 12 residues. V was pared by 4 bases and J by 2 bases, with 8 bases between. Germline V gene lookup returns CDR1 SQVTM and CDR2 ANQGSEA. CDR3 loop: CSVARTNTEAFF. DNA of the CDR3: TGCAGCGTTGCACGGACCAACACTGAAGCTTTCTTT. The variable domain in full, completed from reference TRBV29-1 and TRBJ1-1, reads SAVISQKPSRDICQRGTSLTIQCQVDSQVTMMFWYRQQPGQSLTLIATANQGSEATYESGFVIDKFPISRPNLTFSTLTVSNMSPEDSSIYLCSVARTNTEAFFGQGTRLTVV.

The chain is built from TRBV25-1 and TRBJ2-5; D gene unclear. V lost 8 bases, J lost 5 bases, and 9 bases lay in between. This CDR3 has 11 residues. CDR1 and CDR2 from the germline V gene are MGHDK and SYGVNS. Written as DNA, the CDR3 is TGTGCCAGCGCCCTCGGGGAGACCCAGTACTTC. It specifies CASALGETQYF. Supplemented by reference TRBV25-1 and TRBJ2-5, the full variable domain reads EADIYQTPRYLVIGTGKKITLECSQTMGHDKMYWYQQDPGMELHLIHYSYGVNSTEKGDLSSESTVSRIRTEHFPLTLESARPSHTSQYLCASALGETQYFGPGTRLLVL.

This clone was recorded once. In DNA, the CDR3 is TGTGCCAGCAGTTCAACGGGACTGGTCCACAATGAGCAGTTCTTC. This encodes CASSSTGLVHNEQFF. V usage is TRBV6-6 and J usage is TRBJ2-1, with D possibly matching TRBD2 (6 bases). The germline V gene encodes CDR1 MNHNY and CDR2 SVGAGI (reference sequence). Trimming cost V 4 bases and J 5 bases, with 15 bases left between them. The CDR3 covers 15 residues.

This clone was observed a single time. The V call is TRBV6-5, the J call TRBJ1-1; D ambiguous. Germline lookup yields CDR1 MNHEY and CDR2 SVGAGI. CDR3 length: 13 amino acids. V lost 0 bases to trimming and J lost 5 bases, with 7 bases between them. CDR3 protein: CASSYSRVTEAFF. The CDR3 nucleotides are TGTGCCAGCAGTTACTCGCGGGTAACTGAAGCTTTCTTT.

The genes are TRBV11-3 and TRBJ2-3; TRBD1 might be the D (6 bases). CDR3 length: 15 residues. In germline, CDR1 is SGHNT, CDR2 YENEEA. Trimming left V 5 bases short and J 4 bases short, with 16 bases between. The CDR3 DNA sequence: TGTGCCAGCAGCCCAAATGGGGGCCGGGCAGATACGCAGTATTTT. This sequence encodes CASSPNGGRADTQYF. The variable domain in full, completed from reference TRBV11-3 and TRBJ2-3, reads EAGVVQSPRYKIIEKKQPVAFWCNPISGHNTLYWYLQNLGQGPELLIRYENEEAVDDSQLPKDRFSAERLKGVDSTLKIQPAELGDSAVYLCASSPNGGRADTQYFGPGTRLTVL.

The gene calls are TRBV6-5 and TRBJ1-4; D uncertain. The CDR3 has 14 residues. Germline CDR1 and CDR2: MNHEY and SVGAGI. V was clipped by 5 bases and J by 6 bases, with 13 bases between them. The CDR3 region is CASSESLGHEKLFF. In DNA form, the CDR3 reads TGTGCCAGCAGTGAATCCCTGGGCCATGAAAAACTGTTTTTT.

The chain recombines TRBV6-5 with TRBJ1-2; the D is unclear. The CDR3 extends over 15 amino acids. Trimming pared 3 bases from V and 3 bases from J, leaving 14 bases between. CDR1 is MNHEY, CDR2 SVGAGI, per germline. The CDR3 sequence is CASSYLTEDYYGYTF. The CDR3 DNA reads TGTGCCAGCAGTTATTTAACAGAAGATTACTATGGCTACACCTTC.

This clone has just a few counts. This chain uses TRBV10-3 with TRBJ1-5; D call uncertain. Germline assignment: CDR1 ENHRY and CDR2 SYGVKD. V lost 10 bases to trimming and J lost 0 bases, with 10 bases between them. This CDR3 has 13 amino acids. The DNA of the CDR3 is TGTGCCACAACAACGTATAGCAATCAGCCCCAGCATTTT. It yields the protein CATTTYSNQPQHF.

The chain has TRBV11-2 and TRBJ1-1, with TRBD1 matching 9 bases. Germline values: CDR1 SGHAT, CDR2 FQNNGV. This CDR3 has 16 amino acids. The V and J ends lost 5 bases and 3 bases, in that order; junction bases with no gene match: 10. The CDR3 DNA follows: TGTGCCAGCAGCGGTCAAACAGGGGGCGCGGACACTGAAGCTTTCTTT. Encoded protein: CASSGQTGGADTEAFF.